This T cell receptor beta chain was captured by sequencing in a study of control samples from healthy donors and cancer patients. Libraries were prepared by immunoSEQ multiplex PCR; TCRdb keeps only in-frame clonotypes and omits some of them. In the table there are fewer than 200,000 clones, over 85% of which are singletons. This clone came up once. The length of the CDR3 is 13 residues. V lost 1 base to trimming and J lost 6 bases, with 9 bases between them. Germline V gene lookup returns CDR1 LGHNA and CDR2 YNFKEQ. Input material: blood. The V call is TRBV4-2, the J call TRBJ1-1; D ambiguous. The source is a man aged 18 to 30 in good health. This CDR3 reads CASSQASRPEAFF. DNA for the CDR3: TGTGCCAGCAGCCAAGCGTCGCGGCCTGAAGCTTTCTTT.